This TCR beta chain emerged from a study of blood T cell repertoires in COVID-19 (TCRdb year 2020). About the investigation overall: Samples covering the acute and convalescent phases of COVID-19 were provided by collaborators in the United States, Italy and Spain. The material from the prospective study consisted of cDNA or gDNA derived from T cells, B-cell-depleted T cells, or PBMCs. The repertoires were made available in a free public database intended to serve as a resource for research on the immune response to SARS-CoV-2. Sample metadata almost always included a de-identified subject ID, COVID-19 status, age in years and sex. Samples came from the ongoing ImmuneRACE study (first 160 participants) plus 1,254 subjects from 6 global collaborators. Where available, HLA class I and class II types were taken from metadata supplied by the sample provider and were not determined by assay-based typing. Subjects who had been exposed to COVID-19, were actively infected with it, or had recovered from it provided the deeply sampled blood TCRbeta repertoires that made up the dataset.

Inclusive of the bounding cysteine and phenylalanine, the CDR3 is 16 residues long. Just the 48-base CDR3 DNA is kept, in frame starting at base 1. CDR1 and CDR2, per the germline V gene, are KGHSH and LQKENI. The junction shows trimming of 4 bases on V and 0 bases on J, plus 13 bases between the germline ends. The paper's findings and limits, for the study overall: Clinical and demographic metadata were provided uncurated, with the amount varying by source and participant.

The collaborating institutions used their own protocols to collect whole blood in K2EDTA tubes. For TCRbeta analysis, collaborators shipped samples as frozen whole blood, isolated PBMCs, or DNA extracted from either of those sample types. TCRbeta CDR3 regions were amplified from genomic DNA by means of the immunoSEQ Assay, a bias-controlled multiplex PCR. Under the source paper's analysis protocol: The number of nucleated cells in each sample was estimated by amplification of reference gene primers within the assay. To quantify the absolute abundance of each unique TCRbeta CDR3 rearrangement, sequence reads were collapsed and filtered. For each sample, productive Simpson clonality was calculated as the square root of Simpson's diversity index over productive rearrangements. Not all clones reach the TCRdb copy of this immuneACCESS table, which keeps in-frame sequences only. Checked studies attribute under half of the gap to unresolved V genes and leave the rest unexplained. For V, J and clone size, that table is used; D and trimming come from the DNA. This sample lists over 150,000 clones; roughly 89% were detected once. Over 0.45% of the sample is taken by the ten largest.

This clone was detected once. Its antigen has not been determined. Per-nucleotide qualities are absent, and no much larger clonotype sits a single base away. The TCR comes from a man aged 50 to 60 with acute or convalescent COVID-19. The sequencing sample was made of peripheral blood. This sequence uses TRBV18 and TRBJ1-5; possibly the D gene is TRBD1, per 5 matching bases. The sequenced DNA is TGTGCCAGCTCACAAGCCTCGACAGTTAGCAATCAGCCCCAGCATTTT. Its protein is CASSQASTVSNQPQHF.